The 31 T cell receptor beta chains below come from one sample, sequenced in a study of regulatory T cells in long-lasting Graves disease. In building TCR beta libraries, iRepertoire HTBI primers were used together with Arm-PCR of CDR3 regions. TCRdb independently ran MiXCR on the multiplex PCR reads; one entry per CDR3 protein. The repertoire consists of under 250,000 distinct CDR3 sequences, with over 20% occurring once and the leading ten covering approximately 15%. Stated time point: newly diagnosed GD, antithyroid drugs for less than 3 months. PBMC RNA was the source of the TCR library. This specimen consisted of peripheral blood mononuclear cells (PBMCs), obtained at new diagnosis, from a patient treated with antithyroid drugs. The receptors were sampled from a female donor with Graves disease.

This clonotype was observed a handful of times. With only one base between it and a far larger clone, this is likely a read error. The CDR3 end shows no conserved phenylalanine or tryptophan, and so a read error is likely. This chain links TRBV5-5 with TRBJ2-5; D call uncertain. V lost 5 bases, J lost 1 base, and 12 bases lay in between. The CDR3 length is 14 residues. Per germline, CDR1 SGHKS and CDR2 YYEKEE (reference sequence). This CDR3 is CASRSTVSQETQYS. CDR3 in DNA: TGTGCCAGCAGATCGACCGTATCCCAAGAGACCCAGTACTCC.

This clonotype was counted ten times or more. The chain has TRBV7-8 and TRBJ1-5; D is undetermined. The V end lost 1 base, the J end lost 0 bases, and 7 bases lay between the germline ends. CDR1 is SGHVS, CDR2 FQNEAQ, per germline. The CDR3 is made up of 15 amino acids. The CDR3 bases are TGTGCCAGCAGCTTAGAGTGGGGTAGCAATCAGCCCCAGCATTTT. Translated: CASSLEWGSNQPQHF.

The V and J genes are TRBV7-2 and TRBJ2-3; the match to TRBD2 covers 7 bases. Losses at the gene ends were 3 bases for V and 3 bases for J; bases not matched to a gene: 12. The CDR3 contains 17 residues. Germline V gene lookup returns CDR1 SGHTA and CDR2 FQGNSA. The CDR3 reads CASSFRPGGGNTDTQYF. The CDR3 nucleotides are TGTGCCAGCAGCTTCAGGCCGGGCGGGGGTAATACAGATACGCAGTATTTT.

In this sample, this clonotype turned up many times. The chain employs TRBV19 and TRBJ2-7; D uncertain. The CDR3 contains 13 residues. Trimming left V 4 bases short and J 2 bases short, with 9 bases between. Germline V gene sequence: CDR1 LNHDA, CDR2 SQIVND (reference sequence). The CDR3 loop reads CASSTTYTYEQYF. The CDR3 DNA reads TGTGCCAGTAGTACGACGTATACCTACGAGCAGTACTTC.

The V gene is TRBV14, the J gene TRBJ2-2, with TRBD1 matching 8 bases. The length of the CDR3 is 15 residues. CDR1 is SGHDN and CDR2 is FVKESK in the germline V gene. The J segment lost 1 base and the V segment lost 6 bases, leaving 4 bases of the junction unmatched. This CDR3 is CASRAGGRNTGELFF. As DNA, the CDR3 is TGTGCCAGCAGGGCAGGGGGCAGGAACACCGGGGAGCTGTTTTTT.

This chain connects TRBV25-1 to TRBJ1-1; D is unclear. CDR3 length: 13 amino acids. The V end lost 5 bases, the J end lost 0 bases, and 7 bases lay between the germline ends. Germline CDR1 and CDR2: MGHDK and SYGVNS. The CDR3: CASSWAMNTEAFF. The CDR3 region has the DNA TGTGCCAGCAGTTGGGCTATGAACACTGAAGCTTTCTTT.

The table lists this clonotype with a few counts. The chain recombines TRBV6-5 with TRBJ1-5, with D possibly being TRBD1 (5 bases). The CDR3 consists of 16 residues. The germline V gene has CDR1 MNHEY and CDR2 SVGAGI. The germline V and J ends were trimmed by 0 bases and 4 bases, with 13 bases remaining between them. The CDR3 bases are TGTGCCAGCAGTTACTCGATCAGGACACAGAATCAGCCCCAGCATTTT. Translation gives CASSYSIRTQNQPQHF.

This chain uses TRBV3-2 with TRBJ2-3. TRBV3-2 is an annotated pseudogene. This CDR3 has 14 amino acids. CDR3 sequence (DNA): TGTGCCAGCAGCCCTAAACGGGGCACAGATACGCAGTATTTT. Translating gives CASSPKRGTDTQYF.

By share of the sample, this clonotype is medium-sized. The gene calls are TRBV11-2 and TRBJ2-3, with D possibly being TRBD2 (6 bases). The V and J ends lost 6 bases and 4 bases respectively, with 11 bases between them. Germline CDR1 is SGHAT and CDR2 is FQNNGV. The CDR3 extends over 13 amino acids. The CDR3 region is CASRGTGPDTQYF. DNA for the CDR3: TGTGCCAGCAGAGGGACTGGTCCAGATACGCAGTATTTT.

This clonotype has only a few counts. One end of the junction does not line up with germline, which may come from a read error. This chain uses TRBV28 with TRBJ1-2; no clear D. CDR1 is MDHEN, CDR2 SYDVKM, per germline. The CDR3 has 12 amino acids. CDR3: CASSLTHYGCTF. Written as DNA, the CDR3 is TGTGCCAGCAGTCTAACACACTATGGCTGCACCTTC.

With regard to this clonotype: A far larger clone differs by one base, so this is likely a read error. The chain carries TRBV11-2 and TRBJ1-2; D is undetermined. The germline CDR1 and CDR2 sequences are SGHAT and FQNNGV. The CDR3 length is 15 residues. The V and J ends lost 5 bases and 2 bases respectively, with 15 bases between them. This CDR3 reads CASSVGRAPNYGYTF. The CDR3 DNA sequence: TGTGCCAGCAGCGTAGGTCGGGCGCCCAACTATGGCTACACCTTC.

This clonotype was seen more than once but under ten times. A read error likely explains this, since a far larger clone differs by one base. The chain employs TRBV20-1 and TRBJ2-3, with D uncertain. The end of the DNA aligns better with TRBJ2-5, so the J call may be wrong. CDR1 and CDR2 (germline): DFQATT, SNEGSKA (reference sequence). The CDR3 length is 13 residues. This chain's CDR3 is CSARDRATGTQYF. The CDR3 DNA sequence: TGCAGTGCTAGAGATCGGGCTACGGGGACCCAGTACTTC.

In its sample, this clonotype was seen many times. Here the CDR3 reads CASSQGGQGNADTQYF. CDR3 bases: TGCGCCAGCAGCCAAGGGGGACAGGGGAACGCAGATACGCAGTATTTT. This chain uses TRBV4-1 with TRBJ2-3; the match to TRBD1 covers 10 bases. V dropped 1 base and J dropped 4; count of bases not matched to a gene: 5. Germline V gives CDR1 MGHRA, CDR2 YSYEKL. The CDR3 loop spans 16 amino acids.

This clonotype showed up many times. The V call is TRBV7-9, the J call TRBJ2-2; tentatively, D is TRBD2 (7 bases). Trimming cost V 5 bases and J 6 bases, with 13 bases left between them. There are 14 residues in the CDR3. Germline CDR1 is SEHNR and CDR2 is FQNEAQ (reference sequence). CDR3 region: CASSGGAYPGELFF. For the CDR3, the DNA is TGTGCCAGCAGCGGGGGGGCGTACCCCGGGGAGCTGTTTTTT.

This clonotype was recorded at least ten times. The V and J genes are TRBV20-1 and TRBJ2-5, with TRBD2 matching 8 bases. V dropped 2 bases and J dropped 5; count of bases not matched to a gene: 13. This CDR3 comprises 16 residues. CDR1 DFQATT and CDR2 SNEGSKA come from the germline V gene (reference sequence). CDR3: CSARSPGGGPTETQYF. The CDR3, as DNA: TGCAGTGCTAGATCCCCCGGGGGGGGGCCTACGGAGACCCAGTACTTC.

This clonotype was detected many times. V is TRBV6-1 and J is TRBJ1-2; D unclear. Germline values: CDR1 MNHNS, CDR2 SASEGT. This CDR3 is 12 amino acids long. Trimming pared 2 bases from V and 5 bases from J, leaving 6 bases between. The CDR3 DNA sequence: TGTGCCAGCAGTGAAAGGACTTATGGCTACACCTTC. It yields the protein CASSERTYGYTF.

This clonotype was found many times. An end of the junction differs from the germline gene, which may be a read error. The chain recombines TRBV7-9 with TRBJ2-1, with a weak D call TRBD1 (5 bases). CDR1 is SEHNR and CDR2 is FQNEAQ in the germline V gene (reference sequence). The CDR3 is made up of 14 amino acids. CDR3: CASSQGARDNEQFF. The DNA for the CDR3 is TGCGCCAGCAGCCAAGGGGCCCGAGACAATGAGCAGTTCTTC. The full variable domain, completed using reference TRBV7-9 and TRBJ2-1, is DTGVSQNPRHKITKRGQNVTFRCDPISEHNRLYWYRQTLGQGPEFLTYFQNEAQLEKSRLLSDRFSAERPKGSFSTLEIQRTEQGDSAMYLCASSQGARDNEQFFGPGTRLTVL.

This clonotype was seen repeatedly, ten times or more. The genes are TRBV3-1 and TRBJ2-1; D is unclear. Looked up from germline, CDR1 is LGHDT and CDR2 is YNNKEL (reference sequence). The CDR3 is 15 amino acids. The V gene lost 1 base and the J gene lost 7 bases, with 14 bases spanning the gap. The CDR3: CASSQGWRLWNEQFF. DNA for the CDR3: TGTGCCAGCAGCCAAGGTTGGCGCCTTTGGAATGAGCAGTTCTTC.

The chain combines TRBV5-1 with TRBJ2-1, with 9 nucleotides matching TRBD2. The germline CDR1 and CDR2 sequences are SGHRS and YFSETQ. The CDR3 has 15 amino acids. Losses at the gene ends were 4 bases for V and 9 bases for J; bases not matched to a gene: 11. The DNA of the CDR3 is TGCGCCAGCAGCCGGGGTAGCGGGAGAGTGAGTGAGCAGTTCTTC. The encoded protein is CASSRGSGRVSEQFF.

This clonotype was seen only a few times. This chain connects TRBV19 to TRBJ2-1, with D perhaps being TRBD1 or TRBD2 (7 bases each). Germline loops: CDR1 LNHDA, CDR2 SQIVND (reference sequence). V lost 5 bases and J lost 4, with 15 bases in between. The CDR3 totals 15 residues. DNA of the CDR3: TGTGCCAGTAGTCGGGACAGCGGGACATACAATGAGCAGTTCTTC. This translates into CASSRDSGTYNEQFF.

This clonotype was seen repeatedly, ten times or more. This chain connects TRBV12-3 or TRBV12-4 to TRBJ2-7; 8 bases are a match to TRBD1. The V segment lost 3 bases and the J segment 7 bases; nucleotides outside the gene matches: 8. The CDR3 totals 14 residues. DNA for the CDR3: TGTGCCAGCAGTTTCGGCAGGGGGCTGGGGGAGCAGTACTTC. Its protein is CASSFGRGLGEQYF.

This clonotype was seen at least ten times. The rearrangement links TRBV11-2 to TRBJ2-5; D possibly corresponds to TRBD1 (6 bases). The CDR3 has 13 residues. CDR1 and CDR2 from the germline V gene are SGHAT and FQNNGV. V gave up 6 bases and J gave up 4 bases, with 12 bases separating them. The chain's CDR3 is CASRNRVGETQYF. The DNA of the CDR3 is TGTGCCAGCAGAAACAGGGTAGGAGAGACCCAGTACTTC.

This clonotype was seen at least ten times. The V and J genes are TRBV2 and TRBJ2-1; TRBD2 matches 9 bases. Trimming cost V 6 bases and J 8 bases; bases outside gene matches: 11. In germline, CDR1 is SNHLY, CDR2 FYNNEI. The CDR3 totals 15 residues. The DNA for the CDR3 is TGTGCCAGCAGCTGGAGCGGGGGGTCCGGCGATGAGCAGTTCTTC. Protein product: CASSWSGGSGDEQFF.

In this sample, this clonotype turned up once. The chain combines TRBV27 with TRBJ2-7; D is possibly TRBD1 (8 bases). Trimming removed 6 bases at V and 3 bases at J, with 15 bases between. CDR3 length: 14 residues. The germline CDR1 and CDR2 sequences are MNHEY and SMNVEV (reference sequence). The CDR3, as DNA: TGTGCCAGCAGGGTGAACAGGGGGGGCTACGAGCAGTACTTC. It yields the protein CASRVNRGGYEQYF.

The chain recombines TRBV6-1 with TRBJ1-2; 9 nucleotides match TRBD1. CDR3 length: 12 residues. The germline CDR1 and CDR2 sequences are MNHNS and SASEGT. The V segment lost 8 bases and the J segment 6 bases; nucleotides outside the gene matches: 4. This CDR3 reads CASVDRGHGYTF. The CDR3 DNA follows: TGTGCCAGCGTGGACAGGGGCCATGGCTACACCTTC.

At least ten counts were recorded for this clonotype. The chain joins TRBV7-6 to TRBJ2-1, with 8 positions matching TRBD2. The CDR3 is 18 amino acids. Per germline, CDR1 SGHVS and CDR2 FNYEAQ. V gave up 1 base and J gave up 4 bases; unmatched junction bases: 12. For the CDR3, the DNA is TGTGCCAGCAGCTTAGAATTCGGTCTAGCGGGCACATACAATGAGCAGTTCTTC. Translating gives CASSLEFGLAGTYNEQFF.

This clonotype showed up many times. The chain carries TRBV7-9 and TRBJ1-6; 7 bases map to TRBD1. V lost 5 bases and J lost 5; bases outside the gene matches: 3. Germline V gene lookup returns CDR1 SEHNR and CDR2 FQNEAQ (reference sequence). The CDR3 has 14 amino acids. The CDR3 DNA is TGTGCCAGCAGCCGGGACAGCAATAATTCACCCCTCCACTTT. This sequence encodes CASSRDSNNSPLHF.

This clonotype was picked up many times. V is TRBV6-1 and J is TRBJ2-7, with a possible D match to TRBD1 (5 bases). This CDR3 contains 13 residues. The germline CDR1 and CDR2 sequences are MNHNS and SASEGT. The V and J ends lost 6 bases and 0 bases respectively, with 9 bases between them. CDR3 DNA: TGTGCCAGCAGCGCGACAGTCTCCTACGAGCAGTACTTC. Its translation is CASSATVSYEQYF.

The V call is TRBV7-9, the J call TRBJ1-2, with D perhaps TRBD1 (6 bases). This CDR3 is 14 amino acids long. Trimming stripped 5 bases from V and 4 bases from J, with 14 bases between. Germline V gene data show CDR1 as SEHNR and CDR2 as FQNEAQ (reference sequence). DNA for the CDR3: TGTGCCAGCAGCCCCCGGGGGGCCCTCTATGGCTACACCTTC. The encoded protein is CASSPRGALYGYTF.

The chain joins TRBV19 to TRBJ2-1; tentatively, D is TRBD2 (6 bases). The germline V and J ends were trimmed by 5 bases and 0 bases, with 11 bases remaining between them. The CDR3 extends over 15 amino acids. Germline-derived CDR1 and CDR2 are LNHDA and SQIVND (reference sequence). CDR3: CASSWGLSSYNEQFF. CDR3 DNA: TGTGCCAGTAGTTGGGGACTGAGCTCCTACAATGAGCAGTTCTTC.

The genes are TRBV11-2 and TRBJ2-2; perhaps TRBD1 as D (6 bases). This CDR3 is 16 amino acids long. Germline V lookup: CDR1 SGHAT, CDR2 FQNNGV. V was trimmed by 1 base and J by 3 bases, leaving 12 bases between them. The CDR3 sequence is CASSLVPGQDTGELFF. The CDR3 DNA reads TGTGCCAGCAGCTTAGTCCCGGGACAAGACACCGGGGAGCTGTTTTTT. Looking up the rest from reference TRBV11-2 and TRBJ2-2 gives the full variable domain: EAGVAQSPRYKIIEKRQSVAFWCNPISGHATLYWYQQILGQGPKLLIQFQNNGVVDDSQLPKDRFSAERLKGVDSTLKIQPAKLEDSAVYLCASSLVPGQDTGELFFGEGSRLTVL.